This T cell receptor beta chain was found in a study of human T cells and chemical hapten exposure. Overall study: Alopecia areata, totalis or universalis was found in mostly female patients. General study results and limits: The donors suffered from alopecia, so their immune response may not match that of healthy people.

On this clonotype: Its antigen is unknown.

Time point meaning: patch test 1, 2 weeks after DPC sensitization. Treatment denoted: therapeutic diphenylcyclopropenone sensitization with weekly scalp DPC. Blood was drawn before each patch test was applied. Total RNA extraction was carried out from unfractionated whole blood. Via MiXCR, TCRdb re-called the RACE reads, giving one row per CDR3 protein. This table holds approximately 340,000 distinct CDR3 sequences, about 7% found once. CDR3 size: 13 residues. V lost 2 bases and J lost 2, with 8 bases in between. Germline CDR1 reads SGHRS; CDR2 reads YFSETQ. The sequences come from whole blood, collected in connection with sensitization to the hapten diphenylcyclopropenone (DPC). The clonotype was recovered from a woman aged 18 to 35 with alopecia areata. Some clones in this sample may be carry-over from other donors' samples. This rearrangement joins TRBV5-1 to TRBJ2-7; D gene ambiguous. CDR3: CASSFSTAYEQYF. The CDR3 DNA reads as TGCGCCAGCAGCTTCTCCACGGCCTACGAGCAGTACTTC. Complete variable domain (other parts from reference TRBV5-1 and TRBJ2-7): KAGVTQTPRYLIKTRGQQVTLSCSPISGHRSVSWYQQTPGQGLQFLFEYFSETQRNKGNFPGRFSGRQFSNSRSEMNVSTLELGDSALYLCASSFSTAYEQYFGPGTRLTVT.